This T cell receptor (beta chain) was sequenced during a study of Graves' ophthalmopathy and Graves' hyperthyroidism. This clonotype was counted between two and nine times. The diagnosis was founded upon clinical symptoms, serum thyroxine, TRAb, thyroid ultrasound and orbital computed tomography. The study amplified TCR beta CDR3 regions using RNA transcripts. First-round RT-PCR with HTBI primers preceded a second-round multiplex PCR. One entry per CDR3 protein results from TCRdb running MiXCR on the multiplex PCR reads. The sample has 300,000 to 400,000 distinct CDR3 sequences, 17% seen once. The germline V gene has CDR1 LNHNV and CDR2 YYDKDF (reference sequence). The V gene lost 1 base and the J gene lost 2 bases, with 12 bases spanning the gap. This CDR3 has 15 amino acids.

The sample consisted of peripheral blood. The rearrangement uses TRBV15 and TRBJ2-7; D is undetermined. This sequence was found in an adult man with Graves' ophthalmopathy. CDR3 residues: CATSRGPAQAYEQYF. The CDR3, as DNA: TGTGCCACCAGCAGAGGACCGGCCCAAGCCTACGAGCAGTACTTC.